Below are 28 T cell receptor beta chains sequenced from a single sample in a study of Graves' ophthalmopathy and Graves' hyperthyroidism. The TCR beta CDR3 regions underwent amplification from RNA transcripts. Second-round multiplex PCR came after a first-round RT-PCR that employed HTBI primers. MiXCR, run by TCRdb on the multiplex PCR reads, gives a single entry per CDR3 protein. In the table there are under 250,000 distinct CDR3 sequences, 20% to 25% of which are singletons. The sequencing input was peripheral blood. The receptor set was obtained from a woman aged 45-65 years with Graves' ophthalmopathy.

The V call is TRBV10-2, the J call TRBJ2-4; TRBD1 agrees at 7 bases. V lost 6 bases and J lost 3; bases outside the gene matches: 5. This CDR3 comprises 14 residues. Per germline, CDR1 WSHSY and CDR2 SAAADI. In DNA form, the CDR3 reads TGCGCCAGCAGGGAAACAGGGGTCAAAAACATTCAGTACTTC. Translation: CASRETGVKNIQYF.

The rearrangement links TRBV2 to TRBJ1-2; 10 nucleotides line up with TRBD1. The ends lost 5 bases at V and 5 bases at J; junction bases unmatched: 14. In germline, CDR1 is SNHLY, CDR2 FYNNEI. The CDR3 length is 17 residues. The CDR3 region has the DNA TGTGCCAGCAGTATACCCGGGACAGGGGTCTCGGGGTATGGCTACACCTTC. This sequence encodes CASSIPGTGVSGYGYTF. The whole variable domain, filled in from reference TRBV2 and TRBJ1-2, reads EPEVTQTPSHQVTQMGQEVILRCVPISNHLYFYWYRQILGQKVEFLVSFYNNEISEKSEIFDDQFSVERPDGSNFTLKIRSTKLEDSAMYFCASSIPGTGVSGYGYTFGSGTRLTVV.

This clonotype was counted many times. The chain uses TRBV25-1 and TRBJ1-1; 7 positions match TRBD1. The CDR3 runs to 13 residues. V lost 4 bases to trimming and J lost 6 bases; unmatched junction nucleotides: 5. In germline, CDR1 is MGHDK, CDR2 SYGVNS. The CDR3 DNA is TGTGCCAGCAGTGGTGGGACAGTTGCTGAAGCTTTCTTT. Encoded protein: CASSGGTVAEAFF.

This clonotype was seen repeatedly, ten times or more. This chain connects TRBV25-1 to TRBJ2-7, with D perhaps TRBD1 (6 bases). The V gene lost 3 bases and the J gene lost 3 bases, with 15 bases spanning the gap. The germline V gene has CDR1 MGHDK and CDR2 SYGVNS. The CDR3 has 15 amino acids. The CDR3 DNA sequence: TGTGCCAGCAGTGAGGGACATGGGTTGTACTACGAGCAGTACTTC. Translating gives CASSEGHGLYYEQYF.

This clonotype was found many times. The chain uses TRBV7-2 and TRBJ2-7, with no clear D. CDR1 and CDR2 (germline): SGHTA, FQGNSA. The CDR3 sequence is 14 residues long. The V end lost 4 bases, the J end lost 5 bases, and 15 bases lay between the germline ends. The CDR3 is CASSSTGRVNEQYF. The CDR3 bases are TGTGCCAGCAGCTCAACGGGCCGTGTAAACGAGCAGTACTTC.

This chain uses TRBV11-2 with TRBJ2-1; TRBD2 is a possible D gene (5 bases). The V end was cut by 4 bases, the J end by 3 bases, with 13 bases between. Germline CDR1 reads SGHAT; CDR2 reads FQNNGV. This CDR3 contains 15 residues. The CDR3 DNA reads as TGTGCCAGCAGCTCGAGACTACCGAGCTACAATGAGCAGTTCTTC. Translating it yields CASSSRLPSYNEQFF.

This clonotype was observed many times. V is TRBV12-3 or TRBV12-4 and J is TRBJ1-3; D gene ambiguous. The CDR3 spans 14 residues. Trimming took off 2 bases at V and 0 bases at J, with 5 bases between the two ends. The CDR3 here is CASSLIASGNTIYF. Here the CDR3 DNA reads TGTGCCAGCAGTTTAATCGCCTCTGGAAACACCATATATTTT.

This clonotype showed up just a few times. The rearrangement links TRBV12-3 or TRBV12-4 to TRBJ2-5, with 7 nucleotides matching TRBD2. With 6 bases clipped from V and 5 bases from J, the junction kept 12 bases outside the gene matches. The length of the CDR3 is 15 residues. The CDR3 region has the DNA TGTGCCAGCAGCCTCAGGGCGGGAGAGGGGGAGACCCAGTACTTC. This encodes CASSLRAGEGETQYF.

The chain couples TRBV15 to TRBJ1-2; TRBD1 matches 9 bases. From germline, CDR1 is LNHNV and CDR2 YYDKDF (reference sequence). The CDR3 has 16 residues. J was trimmed by 2 bases and V by 3 bases; bases with no gene match: 7. The CDR3 nucleotides are TGTGCCACCAGCAGCCGTACCGGGACAGGGAACTATGGCTACACCTTC. It yields the protein CATSSRTGTGNYGYTF. Full variable domain (outside the CDR3, taken from reference TRBV15 and TRBJ1-2): DAMVIQNPRYQVTQFGKPVTLSCSQTLNHNVMYWYQQKSSQAPKLLFHYYDKDFNNEADTPDNFQSRRPNTSFCFLDIRSPGLGDTAMYLCATSSRTGTGNYGYTFGSGTRLTVV.

This clonotype appeared many times. This sequence joins TRBV12-3 or TRBV12-4 and TRBJ2-1, with 9 bases matching TRBD2. The CDR3 length is 15 residues. The V gene end was trimmed by 7 bases and the J gene end by 6 bases; junction bases not matched to a gene: 10. CDR3 nucleotides: TGTGCCAGCACCCACACCGGGACTAGCATCAATGAGCAGTTCTTC. Its protein is CASTHTGTSINEQFF.

There are many counts of this clonotype. The rearrangement links TRBV11-2 to TRBJ1-1; perhaps TRBD1 as D (6 bases). From germline, CDR1 is SGHAT and CDR2 FQNNGV. Trimming took 3 bases from V and 1 from J, leaving 21 bases between them. The CDR3 is 18 residues long. The chain's CDR3 is CASSFTWTYRTENTEAFF. The DNA for the CDR3 is TGTGCCAGCAGCTTCACGTGGACATACCGGACAGAGAACACTGAAGCTTTCTTT.

This chain connects TRBV2 to TRBJ1-1; TRBD1 matches 8 bases. J lost 1 base, V lost 9 bases, and 10 bases had no gene match. In germline, CDR1 is SNHLY, CDR2 FYNNEI. The CDR3 is 15 amino acids. CDR3 residues: CARTGTGSANTEAFF. The CDR3 region has the DNA TGTGCCAGAACCGGGACAGGCTCTGCGAACACTGAAGCTTTCTTT.

The chain couples TRBV11-2 to TRBJ1-1; 8 bases agree with TRBD1. The V and J ends lost 4 bases and 5 bases, in that order; junction bases with no gene match: 6. The CDR3 runs to 14 residues. Germline V lookup: CDR1 SGHAT, CDR2 FQNNGV. CDR3: CASSSHQGATEAFF. The CDR3 nucleotides read TGTGCCAGCAGCTCGCACCAGGGGGCAACTGAAGCTTTCTTT.

The chain uses TRBV9 and TRBJ1-3; TRBD1 might be the D (6 bases). V was trimmed by 0 bases and J by 1 base, leaving 20 bases between them. The CDR3 length is 19 residues. Germline CDR1 SGDLS, CDR2 YYNGEE. CDR3 region: CASSVDGRGLGASGNTIYF. The CDR3 bases are TGTGCCAGCAGCGTAGATGGCAGGGGACTAGGTGCGTCTGGAAACACCATATATTTT. The full variable domain, rest sourced from reference TRBV9 and TRBJ1-3, is DSGVTQTPKHLITATGQRVTLRCSPRSGDLSVYWYQQSLDQGLQFLIQYYNGEERAKGNILERFSAQQFPDLHSELNLSSLELGDSALYFCASSVDGRGLGASGNTIYFGEGSWLTVV.

There are many counts of this clonotype. This chain uses TRBV15 with TRBJ2-7, with a possible D match to TRBD2 (5 bases). The CDR3 extends over 15 amino acids. Trimming shortened V by 5 bases and J by 6 bases, and 20 bases separated the two germline ends. Germline values: CDR1 LNHNV, CDR2 YYDKDF (reference sequence). CDR3 protein: CATSLSSSSSREQYF. The CDR3, as DNA: TGTGCCACCAGCCTTTCTAGCAGCTCATCTCGCGAGCAGTACTTC.

This clonotype occurred many times. V is TRBV7-9 and J is TRBJ2-7; 8 positions match TRBD1. The CDR3 sequence is 15 residues long. The junction had 13 bases not matched to a gene; V was cut back by 5 bases and J by 7 bases. Germline-derived CDR1 and CDR2 are SEHNR and FQNEAQ (reference sequence). CDR3: CASSGETGGSEEQYF. CDR3 in DNA: TGTGCCAGCAGCGGAGAAACAGGGGGATCGGAAGAGCAGTACTTC.

The table lists this clonotype with a few counts. The gene calls are TRBV5-5 and TRBJ1-1, with 10 bases lining up with TRBD1. V lost 4 bases to trimming and J lost 0 bases; unmatched junction nucleotides: 6. This CDR3 has 16 amino acids. Germline lookup yields CDR1 SGHKS and CDR2 YYEKEE (reference sequence). CDR3 DNA: TGTGCCAGCAGCAATTCGGACAGGGGGATGAACACTGAAGCTTTCTTT. As protein: CASSNSDRGMNTEAFF.

There are many counts of this clonotype. The J gene is TRBJ2-2, the V gene TRBV5-1; TRBD1 aligns across 9 bases. Germline V CDR1 and CDR2: SGHRS, YFSETQ. The CDR3 has 15 amino acids. V shed 2 bases and J 5 bases; nucleotides not matched to a gene: 4. Here the CDR3 reads CASSFVTGGTGELFF. In DNA form, the CDR3 reads TGCGCCAGCAGCTTTGTGACAGGGGGAACCGGGGAGCTGTTTTTT.

In its sample, this clonotype was seen many times. This chain uses TRBV3-1 with TRBJ1-3, with D tentatively TRBD1 (6 bases). The CDR3 is 15 residues long. CDR1 is LGHDT and CDR2 is YNNKEL in the germline V gene (reference sequence). V lost 2 bases and J lost 2, with 10 bases in between. Here the CDR3 DNA reads TGTGCCAGCAGCCAATCAGGGGCCGCTGGAAACACCATATATTTT. It specifies CASSQSGAAGNTIYF. Filled out from reference TRBV3-1 and TRBJ1-3, the complete variable domain reads DTAVSQTPKYLVTQMGNDKSIKCEQNLGHDTMYWYKQDSKKFLKIMFSYNNKELIINETVPNRFSPKSPDKAHLNLHINSLELGDSAVYFCASSQSGAAGNTIYFGEGSWLTVV.

This clonotype has ten or more counts. The chain is built from TRBV28 and TRBJ1-1; D perhaps matches TRBD1 (5 bases). V was pared by 7 bases and J by 3 bases, with 9 bases between. From germline, CDR1 is MDHEN and CDR2 SYDVKM. This CDR3 spans 12 amino acids. This CDR3 reads CASNTGYTEAFF. In nucleotides, the CDR3 is TGTGCCAGCAATACAGGTTACACTGAAGCTTTCTTT.

In this sample, this clonotype turned up many times. V gene TRBV5-1 combines with J gene TRBJ1-2; TRBD1 agrees at 10 bases. The germline CDR1 and CDR2 sequences are SGHRS and YFSETQ. V was clipped by 3 bases and J by 2 bases; unmatched bases: 4. This CDR3 is 15 amino acids long. CDR3 loop: CASSSGTGVNYGYTF. For the CDR3, the DNA is TGCGCCAGCAGCTCCGGGACAGGGGTAAACTATGGCTACACCTTC.

This clonotype appeared many times. The chain links TRBV27 to TRBJ2-4; the D gene is possibly TRBD2 (5 bases). V was clipped by 2 bases and J by 0 bases, with 20 bases between them. This CDR3 comprises 19 residues. Germline loops: CDR1 MNHEY, CDR2 SMNVEV (reference sequence). The CDR3 protein is CASSLGSSAGVQAKNIQYF. In nucleotides, the CDR3 is TGTGCCAGCAGTTTAGGGAGCAGCGCCGGGGTCCAAGCCAAAAACATTCAGTACTTC.

The table lists this clonotype with many counts. This chain joins TRBV6-1 and TRBJ1-2, with a tentative D call TRBD1 (6 bases). The CDR3 runs 14 residues. CDR1 is MNHNS and CDR2 is SASEGT in the germline V gene. The V end lost 6 bases, the J end lost 6 bases, and 17 bases lay between the germline ends. CDR3 sequence (DNA): TGTGCCAGCAGCAACAACAGGGAAACGAATGGCTACACCTTC. Its protein is CASSNNRETNGYTF.

The chain combines TRBV2 with TRBJ2-2; no firm D call. The germline gives CDR1 SNHLY, CDR2 FYNNEI. This CDR3 region has 14 residues. V shed 0 bases and J shed 2 bases, with 4 bases lying between them. CDR3 region: CASSEAINTGELFF. The CDR3 coding sequence is TGTGCCAGCAGTGAAGCTATCAACACCGGGGAGCTGTTTTTT.

The gene calls are TRBV12-5 and TRBJ1-5; D perhaps matches TRBD1 (6 bases). This CDR3 has 15 residues. Trimming removed 7 bases at V and 6 bases at J, with 19 bases between. The germline gives CDR1 LGHNT, CDR2 FRNRAP. CDR3 sequence reads: CASALGAGVGQPQHF. CDR3 DNA: TGTGCTAGTGCCCTGGGGGCAGGGGTGGGTCAGCCCCAGCATTTT.

The sample holds many counts of this clonotype. The chain is built from TRBV20-1 and TRBJ1-2; a possible D gene is TRBD1 (5 bases). This CDR3 has 13 residues. Per germline, CDR1 DFQATT and CDR2 SNEGSKA (reference sequence). Trimming left V 3 bases short and J 2 bases short, with 10 bases between. The CDR3 bases are TGCAGTGCTAGCGGGACCGAGAACTATGGCTACACCTTC. Translated: CSASGTENYGYTF.

V is TRBV6-2 or TRBV6-3 and J is TRBJ2-7; D is possibly TRBD2 (5 bases). The germline gives CDR1 MNHEY, CDR2 SVGEGT. Trimming left V 6 bases short and J 5 bases short, with 14 bases between. The CDR3 consists of 13 residues. The CDR3 DNA follows: TGTGCCAGCAGGGCCGGAGGATGGGACGAGCAGTACTTC. Translation gives CASRAGGWDEQYF.

Ten or more counts support this clonotype. V gene TRBV20-1 combines with J gene TRBJ1-2; 8 bases fit TRBD1. With V trimmed by 7 bases and J by 9 bases, 7 bases remained unmatched. Per germline, CDR1 DFQATT and CDR2 SNEGSKA (reference sequence). The CDR3 length is 11 residues. CDR3 region: CSVSDRGSYTF. CDR3 in DNA: TGCAGTGTTTCCGACAGGGGCAGCTACACCTTC.